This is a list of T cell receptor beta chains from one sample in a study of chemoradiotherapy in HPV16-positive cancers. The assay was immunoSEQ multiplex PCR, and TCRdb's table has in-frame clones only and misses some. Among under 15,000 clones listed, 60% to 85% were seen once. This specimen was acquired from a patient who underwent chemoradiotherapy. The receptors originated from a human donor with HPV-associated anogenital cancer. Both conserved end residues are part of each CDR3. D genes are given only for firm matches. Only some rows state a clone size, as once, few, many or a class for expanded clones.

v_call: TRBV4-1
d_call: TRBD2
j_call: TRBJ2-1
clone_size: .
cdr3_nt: TGCGCCAGCAGCCACTGGGCGGGGGACTCCTACAATGAGCAGTTCTTC
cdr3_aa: CASSHWAGDSYNEQFF

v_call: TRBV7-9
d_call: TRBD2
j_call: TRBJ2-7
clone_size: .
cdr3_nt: TGTGCCAGCAGCTTAACAAGGACTAGCGGGGATACCTACGAGCAGTACTTC
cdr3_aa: CASSLTRTSGDTYEQYF

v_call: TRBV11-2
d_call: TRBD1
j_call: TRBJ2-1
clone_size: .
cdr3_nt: TGTGCCAGCAGCATACAGGGGTTCTCGCGTGAGCAGTTCTTC
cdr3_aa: CASSIQGFSREQFF

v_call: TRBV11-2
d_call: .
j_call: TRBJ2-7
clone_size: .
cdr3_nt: TGTGCCAGCAGCTTAGAATGGGCGGAGGAGGGCGAGCAGTACTTC
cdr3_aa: CASSLEWAEEGEQYF

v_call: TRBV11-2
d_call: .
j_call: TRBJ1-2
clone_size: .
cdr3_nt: TGTGCCAGCAGCTTAGTTTTTCGGGGGGCGGATGGCTACACCTTC
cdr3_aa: CASSLVFRGADGYTF

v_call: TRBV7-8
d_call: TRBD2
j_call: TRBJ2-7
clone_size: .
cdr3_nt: TGTGCCAGCAGCCGAGCCGGCCAGCGGGGCAACGAGCAGTACTTC
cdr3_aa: CASSRAGQRGNEQYF

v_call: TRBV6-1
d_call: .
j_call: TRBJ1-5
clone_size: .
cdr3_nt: TGTGCCAGCGGCATGTCGGGGGTTCAGCCCCAGCATTTT
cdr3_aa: CASGMSGVQPQHF

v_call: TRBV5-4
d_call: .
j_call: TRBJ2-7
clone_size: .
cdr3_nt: TGTGCCAGCAGCTTGACGGGGAGAACCTACGAGCAGTACTTC
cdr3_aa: CASSLTGRTYEQYF

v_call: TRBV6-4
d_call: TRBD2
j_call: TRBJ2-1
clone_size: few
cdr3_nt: TGTGCCAGCAGTGGGACTAGCGGGAGCAATGAGCAGTTCTTC
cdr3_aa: CASSGTSGSNEQFF

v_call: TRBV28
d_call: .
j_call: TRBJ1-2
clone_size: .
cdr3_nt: TGTGCCAGCAGTTTAGTCCTTAACTATGGCTACACCTTC
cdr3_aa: CASSLVLNYGYTF

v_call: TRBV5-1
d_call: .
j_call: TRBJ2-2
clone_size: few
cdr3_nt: TGCGCCAGCAGTGAGTCCGGGGCGCTGTTTTTT
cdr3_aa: CASSESGALFF

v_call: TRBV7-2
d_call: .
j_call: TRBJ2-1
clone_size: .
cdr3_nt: TGTGCCAGCAGCCCATTGGGGGGCAGGGATAACTACAATGAGCAGTTCTTC
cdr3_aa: CASSPLGGRDNYNEQFF

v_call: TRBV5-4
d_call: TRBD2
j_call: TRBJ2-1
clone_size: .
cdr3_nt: TGTGCCAGCAGCTCGTCGACTAGCGGGGGTTACAATGAGCAGTTCTTC
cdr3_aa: CASSSSTSGGYNEQFF

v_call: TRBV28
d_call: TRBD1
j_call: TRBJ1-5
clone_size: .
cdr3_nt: TGTGCCAGCAGTTCCGGGACAGGGGATTCTCAGCCCCAGCATTTT
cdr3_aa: CASSSGTGDSQPQHF

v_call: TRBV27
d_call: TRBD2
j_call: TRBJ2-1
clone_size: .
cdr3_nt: TGTGCCAGCAGTTTATCCCCCAGAATAGCGGGAAGCTACAATGAGCAGTTCTTC
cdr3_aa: CASSLSPRIAGSYNEQFF

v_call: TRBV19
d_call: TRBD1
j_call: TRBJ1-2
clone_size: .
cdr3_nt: TGTGCCAGTAGTAACCGGGACAGTTTTTCCTATGGCTACACCTTC
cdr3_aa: CASSNRDSFSYGYTF

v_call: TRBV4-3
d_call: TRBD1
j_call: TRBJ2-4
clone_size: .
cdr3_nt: TGCGCCAGCAGCCAAACCGACAGGGGCCGGGACATTCAGTACTTC
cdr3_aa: CASSQTDRGRDIQYF

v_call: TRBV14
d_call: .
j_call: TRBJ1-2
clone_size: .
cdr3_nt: TGTGCCAGCAGCCAAGATCAAGCGTTGGGTGGCTACACCTTC
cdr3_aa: CASSQDQALGGYTF

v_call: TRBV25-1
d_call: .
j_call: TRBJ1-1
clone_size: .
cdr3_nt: TGTGCCAGCAGTGAATCAGGGGTGAGCACTGAAGCTTTCTTT
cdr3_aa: CASSESGVSTEAFF

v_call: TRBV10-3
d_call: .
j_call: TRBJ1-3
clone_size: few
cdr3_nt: TGTGCCATCAGTGAGACAGCCTCTGGAAACACCATATATTTT
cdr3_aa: CAISETASGNTIYF

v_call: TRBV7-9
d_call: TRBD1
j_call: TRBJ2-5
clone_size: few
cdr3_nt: TGTGCCAGCAGCTTCCGGGACAGATTTCAAGAGACCCAGTACTTC
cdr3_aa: CASSFRDRFQETQYF

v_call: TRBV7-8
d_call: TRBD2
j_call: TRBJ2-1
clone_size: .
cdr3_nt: TGTGCCAGCAGCGGAAGGACTAGGGCGGAGTCTAATGAGCAGTTCTTC
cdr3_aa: CASSGRTRAESNEQFF

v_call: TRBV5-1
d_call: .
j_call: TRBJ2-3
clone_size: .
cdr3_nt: TGCGCCAGCAGCCGAGATGTCGGACCGCCCGCAGATACGCAGTATTTT
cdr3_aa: CASSRDVGPPADTQYF

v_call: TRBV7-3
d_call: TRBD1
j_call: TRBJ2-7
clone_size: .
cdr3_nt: TGTGCCAGCAGCGTGGGACAGGGATACGAGCAGTACTTC
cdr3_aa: CASSVGQGYEQYF

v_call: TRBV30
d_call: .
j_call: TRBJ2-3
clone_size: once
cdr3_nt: TGTGCCTGGAGTGTAGTTTGGGACTCGCCAGATACGCAGTATTTT
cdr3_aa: CAWSVVWDSPDTQYF

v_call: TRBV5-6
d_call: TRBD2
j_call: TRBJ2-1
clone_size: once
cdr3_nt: TGTGCCAGCAGCTCGCCCCTCTCCAGCGGGATTAATGAGCAGTTCTTC
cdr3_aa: CASSSPLSSGINEQFF

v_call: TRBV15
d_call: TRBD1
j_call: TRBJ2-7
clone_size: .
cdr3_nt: TGTGCCACCAGCCGGGACAGGGGTGATCGCGAGCAGTACTTC
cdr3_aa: CATSRDRGDREQYF

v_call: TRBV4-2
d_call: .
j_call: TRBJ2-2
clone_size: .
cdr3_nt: TGTGCCAGCAGCCAAGGTGCGAGGGCCGGCGGGGAGCTGTTTTTT
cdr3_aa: CASSQGARAGGELFF

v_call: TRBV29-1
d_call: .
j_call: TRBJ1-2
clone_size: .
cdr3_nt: TGCAGCGTTGAAGTGGGGGTTGGGTATGGCTACACCTTC
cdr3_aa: CSVEVGVGYGYTF

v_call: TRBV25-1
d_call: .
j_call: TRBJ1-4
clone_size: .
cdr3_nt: TGTGCCAGCAGTGAGCCAAATGAAAAACTGTTTTTT
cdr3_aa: CASSEPNEKLFF

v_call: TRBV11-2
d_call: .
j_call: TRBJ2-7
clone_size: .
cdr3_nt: TGTGCCAGCAGTTCGACAGGTACCTACGAGCAGTACTTC
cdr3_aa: CASSSTGTYEQYF

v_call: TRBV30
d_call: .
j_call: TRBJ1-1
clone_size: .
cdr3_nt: TGTGCCTGGAGTAGAGGCACAGGAGGGTTGATTGAAGCTTTCTTT
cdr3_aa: CAWSRGTGGLIEAFF

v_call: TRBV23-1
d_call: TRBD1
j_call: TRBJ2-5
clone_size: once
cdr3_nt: TGCGCCAGCAGTCAATCCGAGACAGGGAAGTCCCAAGAGACCCAGTACTTC
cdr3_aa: CASSQSETGKSQETQYF

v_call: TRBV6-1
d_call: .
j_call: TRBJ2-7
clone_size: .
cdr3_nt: TGTGCCAGCCTACAGGGAGGGGACTATCCCTACGAGCAGTACTTC
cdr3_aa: CASLQGGDYPYEQYF

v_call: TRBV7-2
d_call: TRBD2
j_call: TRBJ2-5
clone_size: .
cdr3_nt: TGTGCCAGCAGCTTAGATGGCGGGAGGGGGCAAGAGACCCAGTACTTC
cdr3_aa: CASSLDGGRGQETQYF

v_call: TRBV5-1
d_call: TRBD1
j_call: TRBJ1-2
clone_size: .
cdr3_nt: TGCGCCAGCAGTACCCGGGACAGAGACTATGGCTACACCTTC
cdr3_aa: CASSTRDRDYGYTF

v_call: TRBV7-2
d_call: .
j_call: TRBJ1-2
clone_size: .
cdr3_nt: TGTGCCAGCAGCTTAACAGATGAGGGAAGCTCTGGCTACACCTTC
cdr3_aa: CASSLTDEGSSGYTF

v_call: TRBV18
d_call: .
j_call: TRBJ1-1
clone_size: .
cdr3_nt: TGTGCCAGCTCACCAATAGGTGGGGACACTGAAGCTTTCTTT
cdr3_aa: CASSPIGGDTEAFF

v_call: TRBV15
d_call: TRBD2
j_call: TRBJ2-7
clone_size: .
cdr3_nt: TGTGCCACCAGCAGAGATAAATTCACTAGCGGAAGCTACGAGCAGTACTTC
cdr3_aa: CATSRDKFTSGSYEQYF

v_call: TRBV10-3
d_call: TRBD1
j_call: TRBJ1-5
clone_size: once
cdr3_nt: TGTGCCACCGGACAGGACAATCAGCCCCAGCATTTT
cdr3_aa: CATGQDNQPQHF

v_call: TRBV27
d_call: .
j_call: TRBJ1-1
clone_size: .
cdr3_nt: TGTGCCAGCAGTTATAGGGTGTTCACTGAAGCTTTCTTT
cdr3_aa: CASSYRVFTEAFF

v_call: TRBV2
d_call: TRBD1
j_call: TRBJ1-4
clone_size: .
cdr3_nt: TGTGCCAGCAGTGATTTAAGTACAGGGGGCCGGGAAAAACTGTTTTTT
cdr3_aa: CASSDLSTGGREKLFF

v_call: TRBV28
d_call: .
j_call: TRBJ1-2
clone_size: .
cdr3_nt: TGTGCCAGCAGTTTCGGGGGGCGGTCCTATGGCTACACCTTC
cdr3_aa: CASSFGGRSYGYTF

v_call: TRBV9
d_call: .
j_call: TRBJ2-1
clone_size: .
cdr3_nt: TGTGCCAGCAGCGTAGAGGGATGGGTGGGCGGCGGGCCATACTACAATGAGCAGTTCTTC
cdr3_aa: CASSVEGWVGGGPYYNEQFF

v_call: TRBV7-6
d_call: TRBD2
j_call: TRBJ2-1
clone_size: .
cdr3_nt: TGTGCCAGCAGCCCGCGGGGGGGAGTGTACAATGAGCAGTTCTTC
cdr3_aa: CASSPRGGVYNEQFF